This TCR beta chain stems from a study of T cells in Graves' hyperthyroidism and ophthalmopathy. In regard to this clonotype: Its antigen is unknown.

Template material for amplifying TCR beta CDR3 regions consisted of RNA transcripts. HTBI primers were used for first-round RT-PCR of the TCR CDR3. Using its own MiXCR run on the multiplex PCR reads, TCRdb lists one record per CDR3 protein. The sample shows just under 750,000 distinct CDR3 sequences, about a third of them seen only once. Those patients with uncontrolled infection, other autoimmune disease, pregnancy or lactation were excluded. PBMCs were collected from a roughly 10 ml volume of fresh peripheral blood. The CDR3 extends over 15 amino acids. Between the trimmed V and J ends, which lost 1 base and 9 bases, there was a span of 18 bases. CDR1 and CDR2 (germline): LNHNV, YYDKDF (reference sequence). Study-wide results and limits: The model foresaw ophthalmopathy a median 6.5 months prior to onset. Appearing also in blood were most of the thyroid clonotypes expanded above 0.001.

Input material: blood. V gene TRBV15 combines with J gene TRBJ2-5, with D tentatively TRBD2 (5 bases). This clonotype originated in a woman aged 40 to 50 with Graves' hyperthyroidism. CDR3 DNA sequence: TGTGCCACCAGCAGAGGGGATATGGTAGCGACGGCCCAGTACTTC. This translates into CATSRGDMVATAQYF.